The entry that follows covers one T cell receptor beta chain sequence. Only in-frame clones appear in the TCRdb table, and some are missing; sequencing was by immunoSEQ multiplex PCR. The sample lists around 180,000 clones, more than 90% occurring once. Trimming pared 2 bases from V and 5 bases from J, leaving 13 bases between. The CDR3 loop spans 14 amino acids. The germline gives CDR1 SGHRS, CDR2 YFSETQ. The entry originates in a study of control samples from healthy donors and cancer patients. This TCR was sampled from a woman between 40 and 50 years old in good health. The sample taken for sequencing was blood. The chain uses TRBV5-1 and TRBJ1-1; D not resolved. The CDR3 DNA follows: TGCGCCAGCAGCTTATCGGACGGGAAAACTGAAGCTTTCTTT. Protein product: CASSLSDGKTEAFF.